This T cell receptor beta chain was recorded in a study of shared clonotypes between healthy human individuals. The repertoire was sequenced with immunoSEQ multiplex PCR; TCRdb's copy has only in-frame clones and lacks some. This table has some 1 million clones, 70% to 80% appearing once. Per germline, CDR1 SGDLS and CDR2 YYNGEE. This CDR3 is 15 amino acids long. Trimming cost V 4 bases and J 3 bases; bases outside gene matches: 4. The chain couples TRBV9 to TRBJ2-1; the match to TRBD2 covers 10 bases. This TCR derives from a man aged 18 to 29 in good health. The sequencing input was memory CD4+ T cells sorted from blood. Specified subset: CD45RA-negative fraction. CDR3 amino acids: CASSPGTSVYNEQFF. In DNA, the CDR3 is TGTGCCAGCAGCCCCGGGACTAGCGTCTACAATGAGCAGTTCTTC.